One sample yielded the 18 T cell receptor beta chains listed below, sequenced in a study of molecular identifiers for immune sequencing clone quantification. TCRdb processed the PCR reads anew with MiXCR; each CDR3 protein has one entry. The sample carries just under 650,000 distinct CDR3 sequences, 15% to 20% recorded once. The sequenced material came from naive CD8+ T cells from blood, with Jurkat cell RNA spiked in. Subset given: FACS-sorted CD8+CD4-CCR7+CD45RA+ naive T cells. The receptors stem from a human donor in good health. Some libraries in this study had Jurkat cell RNA spiked in.

This clonotype came up many times. The chain recombines TRBV4-3 with TRBJ2-2; no firm D call. Looked up from germline, CDR1 is LGHNA and CDR2 is YSLEER. The CDR3 runs to 15 residues. V lost 0 bases, J lost 8 bases, and 13 bases lay in between. The CDR3 region is CASSQESQRWGELFF. For the CDR3, the DNA is TGCGCCAGCAGCCAAGAGTCCCAACGATGGGGGGAGCTGTTTTTT.

This clonotype was counted a single time. This sequence may be a read error, since a much larger clone differs from it by one base. Given the absence of the conserved phenylalanine or tryptophan at the CDR3 end, a read error is likely. This chain joins TRBV3-1 and TRBJ2-1, with a weak D call TRBD1 (6 bases). V gave up 5 bases and J gave up 10 bases, with 12 bases separating them. This CDR3 has 12 amino acids. Germline CDR1 LGHDT, CDR2 YNNKEL (reference sequence). CDR3 sequence (DNA): TGTGCCAGCAGCTCCGGGACAACCGAGCAGTTCTCC. Amino acids: CASSSGTTEQFS.

This clonotype was seen repeatedly, ten times or more. The rearrangement links TRBV5-6 to TRBJ2-3; no clear D. Germline values: CDR1 SGHDT, CDR2 YYEEEE. Trimming left V 0 bases short and J 3 bases short, with 17 bases between. The CDR3 extends over 17 amino acids. In nucleotides, the CDR3 is TGTGCCAGCAGCTTGGGGTTGGGGATGATGTTAACAGATACGCAGTATTTT. Amino acid sequence: CASSLGLGMMLTDTQYF.

Note on this clonotype: Relative to the germline gene, one junction end is altered; a read error may explain this. V is TRBV12-3 or TRBV12-4 and J is TRBJ2-1; 10 nucleotides match TRBD1. This CDR3 has 17 amino acids. The CDR3 sequence: CSSRGLSGTGASNEQFF. CDR3 nucleotide sequence: TGTTCCAGCAGGGGACTTAGCGGGACAGGGGCGAGCAATGAGCAGTTCTTC.

This clonotype was found a few times. V and J are TRBV6-1 and TRBJ1-5; D call uncertain. The V gene's germline CDR1 is MNHNS and CDR2 SASEGT. V dropped 2 bases and J dropped 4 bases, with 9 bases sitting between them. This CDR3 is built from 14 residues. Here the CDR3 DNA reads TGTGCCAGCAGTGAATATACAGCTAATCAGCCCCAGCATTTT. Translation: CASSEYTANQPQHF.

This clonotype was picked up many times. The J gene is TRBJ2-1, the V gene TRBV25-1, with D possibly matching TRBD1 (5 bases). Trimming stripped 2 bases from V and 8 bases from J, with 7 bases between. CDR1 is MGHDK, CDR2 SYGVNS, per germline. The CDR3 totals 12 residues. The CDR3 region is CASSEQGYEQFF. The CDR3 nucleotides are TGTGCCAGCAGTGAACAGGGCTATGAGCAGTTCTTC.

This clonotype was observed at least ten times. The genes are TRBV6-1 and TRBJ2-7; possibly TRBD2 for D (6 bases). The germline CDR1 and CDR2 sequences are MNHNS and SASEGT. V was trimmed by 2 bases and J by 0 bases, leaving 14 bases between them. The CDR3 runs 16 residues. DNA of the CDR3: TGTGCCAGCAGTGAACCCTTCGGGGGAAGCTCCTACGAGCAGTACTTC. Its protein is CASSEPFGGSSYEQYF.

This clonotype was seen a handful of times. V and J are TRBV6-2 or TRBV6-3 and TRBJ2-2; unclear D gene. The V end was cut by 4 bases, the J end by 6 bases, with 9 bases between. There are 13 residues in the CDR3. Germline CDR1 and CDR2: MNHEY and SVGEGT. The DNA of the CDR3 is TGTGCCAGCAGTTTGCATAACGCCGGGGAGCTGTTTTTT. Translation gives CASSLHNAGELFF.

This clonotype was detected many times. This chain links TRBV20-1 with TRBJ1-1; no firm D call. V was clipped by 5 bases and J by 8 bases, with 9 bases between them. Per germline, CDR1 DFQATT and CDR2 SNEGSKA (reference sequence). There are 10 residues in the CDR3. As DNA, the CDR3 is TGCAGTGCTCGCTTTTACGAAGCTTTCTTT. Amino acids: CSARFYEAFF.

This clonotype was recorded at least ten times. CDR3 region: CASSKGGFRQETQYF. Written as DNA, the CDR3 is TGTGCCAGCAGTAAGGGGGGTTTTCGGCAAGAGACCCAGTACTTC. V usage is TRBV6-5 and J usage is TRBJ2-5; D could derive from TRBD1 or TRBD2 (6 bases each). The ends were cut back, 5 bases at V and 2 bases at J, with 15 bases in the middle. CDR1 is MNHEY and CDR2 is SVGAGI in the germline V gene. The CDR3 runs 15 residues.

J is TRBJ2-7 and V is TRBV6-1, with TRBD2 matching over 7 bases. This CDR3 is built from 13 residues. J lost 5 bases, V lost 6 bases, and 7 bases had no gene match. Germline V gene data show CDR1 as MNHNS and CDR2 as SASEGT. The CDR3 coding sequence is TGTGCCAGCAGACCCCGGGACTACAACGAGCAGTACTTC. It codes for CASRPRDYNEQYF.

This clonotype was picked up many times. This chain joins TRBV6-6 and TRBJ1-5; unclear D gene. Germline CDR1 is MNHNY and CDR2 is SVGAGI (reference sequence). The V and J ends lost 7 bases and 0 bases respectively, with 10 bases between them. CDR3 size: 14 residues. The CDR3 protein is CASNLFNSNQPQHF. For the CDR3, the DNA is TGTGCCAGCAACCTCTTCAATAGCAATCAGCCCCAGCATTTT.

A single count supports this clonotype. A much larger clone differs from this one at a single base, so this may be a read error. The rearrangement joins TRBV6-2 or TRBV6-3 to TRBJ2-4, with 10 bases fitting TRBD2. The CDR3 consists of 15 residues. V lost 6 bases and J lost 6; bases outside the gene matches: 8. Germline assignment: CDR1 MNHEY and CDR2 SVGEGT. In nucleotides, the CDR3 is TGTGCCAGCAGGGGGACTAGCGTCCCCAGAAACATTCAGTACTTC. Its translation: CASRGTSVPRNIQYF.

This clonotype came up many times. V and J are TRBV12-3 or TRBV12-4 and TRBJ2-3; 14 bases align to TRBD2. This CDR3 has 16 residues. The V segment lost 5 bases and the J segment 5 bases; nucleotides outside the gene matches: 6. CDR3 residues: CASSPRTSGGIDTQYF. The CDR3 coding sequence is TGTGCCAGCAGTCCTAGGACTAGCGGGGGGATAGATACGCAGTATTTT.

In its sample, this clonotype was seen many times. V gene TRBV7-9 combines with J gene TRBJ2-7; 8 nucleotides match TRBD2. CDR3 size: 16 residues. Germline V gene data show CDR1 as SEHNR and CDR2 as FQNEAQ (reference sequence). With 4 bases clipped from V and 7 bases from J, the junction kept 15 bases outside the gene matches. CDR3 DNA: TGTGCCAGCAGCTCTCATTCGGGGGGGGCATCTGGGGAGCAGTACTTC. It is translated as CASSSHSGGASGEQYF.

CDR3 loop: CASRLDRGPGETQYF. The CDR3 DNA reads as TGTGCCAGCAGGCTGGACAGGGGGCCGGGGGAGACCCAGTACTTC. The chain carries TRBV6-2 or TRBV6-3 and TRBJ2-5; 11 bases fit TRBD1. Looked up from germline, CDR1 is MNHEY and CDR2 is SVGEGT. Trimming took 6 bases from V and 5 from J; bases not matched to a gene: 8. The CDR3 covers 15 residues.

This clonotype was seen a few times. The J gene is TRBJ2-5, the V gene TRBV9; D gene uncertain. The CDR3 totals 17 residues. V gave up 0 bases and J gave up 2 bases, with 17 bases separating them. In germline, CDR1 is SGDLS, CDR2 YYNGEE. This CDR3 reads CASSVGLAVGNQETQYF. DNA for the CDR3: TGTGCCAGCAGCGTAGGATTGGCAGTTGGTAATCAAGAGACCCAGTACTTC.

Ten or more counts support this clonotype. J is TRBJ2-1 and V is TRBV27; D tentatively fits TRBD1 or TRBD2 (5 bases each). V was trimmed by 3 bases and J by 5 bases, leaving 8 bases between them. CDR1 and CDR2 (germline): MNHEY, SMNVEV (reference sequence). CDR3 size: 13 residues. CDR3 bases: TGTGCCAGCAGTTTTGGGGGAAACAATGAGCAGTTCTTC. This encodes CASSFGGNNEQFF.